This TCR beta chain was retrieved from a study of cytomegalovirus exposure and HLA in healthy donors (dated by TCRdb to about 2017). General notes on the study: In an earlier analysis of under 750 of the donors, 276 Gb of sequence data and 90 million to 130 million unique TCR beta sequences from about 179 million T cells were reported. The number of donors typed differed by locus, with roughly 629-640 for A, B, C, DRB1 and DQB1, around 520 for DQA1, under 610 for DPA1, and around 460 for DPB1. Both class I and class II loci were covered by HLA typing, at four-digit resolution. In the later analysis, no new phenotypic data were used to find candidate immune exposures; instead, reliance was placed on TCR beta sequences and their occurrence across donors. Four to six DR-DQ haplotypes were handled as single units for association and clustering, since linkage in the cohort was strong. The study profiled the T cell repertoires of about 640 subjects by immunosequencing and related them to cytomegalovirus serostatus. An earlier analysis of around 640 of the donors used high-throughput TCR beta sequencing to judge whether each TCR beta V gene segment behaved as functional or pseudogenic. Every discovery cohort repertoire had been produced on one sequencing platform. To study patterns of TCR occurrence, a later analysis re-analyzed previously published TCR beta repertoires from just over 650 donors and added high-resolution HLA genotyping. The study aimed to test whether signatures of past pathogen exposure could be identified by cataloging public T cell receptors. Donor age, sex, ethnicity and CMV serostatus were compiled alongside the repertoire data. Besides the first cohort of 666 subjects, a separate validation cohort made up of 120 different subjects was used. To predict cytomegalovirus infection status, the study combined high-throughput TCR immunosequencing, statistical association of individual TCRs with disease status, and machine learning. Of the 300 to 500 genotyped donors, 80% to 90% were placed in the genetic ancestry cluster associated with self-reported Caucasian donors. A later genetic analysis used genome-wide SNP genotypes for about three fifths of the roughly 700 donors, treating that subset as a discovery cohort. On average, about 240,000 unique TCR beta nucleotide sequences were sequenced per donor among 398 genotyped donors of the cohort, with approximately 18% of those sequences being non-productive. Around 300 gigabases of sequencing data and some 85 million unique TCR sequences were included in an early release covering 550 to 800 HLA-typed donors.

Libraries came from the immunoSEQ multiplex PCR assay. A mixture of 60 forward primers for TCR Vbeta segments and 13 reverse primers for TCR Jbeta segments was used in the multiplex PCR. The CDR3 region of rearranged TCR beta genes was amplified from genomic DNA with a multiplex PCR assay. Amplified TCR beta libraries were sequenced as 87-base-pair reads on the Illumina HiSeq System. The study's processing was this. A later analysis counted about 80 million unique TCR beta chains across the 550 to 700 repertoires, and 9.5 million to 11 million of these chains were shared by at least two donors. Raw reads were error-corrected and collapsed into unique sequences by a nearest-neighbor algorithm in which closely related sequences were merged to remove PCR and sequencing errors. Alignment of CDR3 sequences to IMGT reference sequences was used to assign V, D and J gene segments. For a sequence to be retained, a match of at least six nucleotides was required to both a V gene segment and a J gene segment. A rearrangement counted as productive if the CDR3 had no stop codons and remained in frame with V and J, and every other rearrangement counted as non-productive. CDR3 was defined according to IMGT convention as the region running from the second conserved V-encoded cysteine to the conserved J-encoded phenylalanine. The earlier analysis of roughly 590 of the donors excluded sequences that lacked an unambiguous match to a single V gene segment. An earlier analysis of some 610 of the donors called V segments functional above 56.7% productive rearrangements and segregating when the between-donor standard deviation exceeded 5%. A statistical classification framework was built to diagnose cytomegalovirus status from the catalog of TCR beta chain sequences. In a later analysis, TCR nucleotide sequences were compared against IMGT/GENE-DB human TR gene sequences so that V and J genes could be assigned. In a later analysis, CDR3 sequences and most-parsimonious VDJ recombination scenarios were assigned using the TCRdist pipeline. In a later analysis, every TCR beta chain was defined by the combination of its CDR3 amino acid sequence and its V-gene family, and reads without a unique V-gene family were dropped. A later analysis removed over 500 highly shared, low-generation-probability nucleotide sequences to deal with suspected cross-contamination and a sequencing artifact. A later analysis calculated a clonal expansion index for each public chain from normalized within-repertoire ranks of inferred template counts. A later analysis computed generation probabilities with a VDJ recombination model fitted to out-of-frame rearrangements, and checked the results against IGoR. A later analysis scored TCR-TCR, TCR-HLA and TCR-CMV co-occurrence with hypergeometric tests, applying a repertoire-size bias correction to TCR pairs. False discovery rates were estimated in a later analysis by permuting HLA or CMV assignments 20 times. In a later analysis, co-occurring TCRs were grouped with DBSCAN, and TCRdist sequence similarity was added when clustering was performed within HLA-allele-positive subsets. For co-occurrence clustering, repertoires with fewer than 30,000 or more than 120,000 public chains were excluded, along with four or five repertoires with anomalous nucleotide sharing. TCRdb obtained this table from immuneACCESS and retained in-frame rearrangements with V and J assigned. These tables miss some clones; where compared with another copy, unresolved V genes account for less than half of the shortfall, and the remainder is unexplained. V, J and clone size derive from that table, while D and trimming were established from the DNA sequence. Across this sample there are around 96,000 clones, with around 80% seen only once. Roughly 2% of the sample is in the top ten clones.

General study outcomes and caveats: In an earlier analysis of approximately 590 of the donors, most TCR beta V segments appeared in productive rearrangements about 87% or about 30% of the time, broadly matching IMGT annotations. Fewer than 20 rarely observed V segments, including chromosome 9 orphons, were excluded from the earlier analysis of approximately 500 of the donors because counts were too low. According to a later genetic analysis, donors in an Asian-associated ancestry cluster had fewer N-insertions in productive TCRs than the approximately 650-donor mean. CMV serostatus was the only immune exposure information available for the cohort. The sequencing pipeline was judged likely to have produced a cluster of highly shared sequence variants as a technical artifact. According to a later analysis, parvovirus B19, influenza, CMV and Epstein-Barr virus appeared linked to several top co-occurrence clusters. In a later analysis, HLA-associated TCR beta chains showed more clonal expansion and lower generation probabilities than non-associated chains that were equally common. In vitro tests confirmed that a few of the cytomegalovirus-associated TCR beta chains recognize cytomegalovirus antigens. While some public TCRs were present in many individuals, most TCR sequences turned up only very rarely across donors. When HLA alleles, especially DR and DQ, strongly co-occurred, TCR associations were difficult to assign to individual alleles. A later analysis found that TCR association rates varied across HLA loci, with DRB1 alleles showing the most associated TCRs and HLA-C alleles the fewest. A later analysis found that most CMV-associated TCR beta chains appeared HLA-restricted, with HLA associations seemingly driven largely by CMV exposure. It was suggested by the authors that the approach could potentially be generalized to other disease states and immunological phenotypes. At a false discovery rate of 0.05, a later analysis linked 15,000 to 20,000 TCR beta sequences to specific HLA alleles. A total of fewer than 200 TCR beta chains were listed by the study as associated with cytomegalovirus. Cytomegalovirus status was reported to be diagnosed by the classifier with high specificity and sensitivity in both the original and validation cohorts. Sequencing depth was assumed to be roughly uniform across donors in the presence/absence analyses, though that assumption may not hold. In a later genetic analysis, a missense DCLRE1C variant was associated with V-gene and J-gene trimming of TCR beta chains, and the association was replicated in an independent cohort. Because HLA typing was missing for some donors at each locus, association tests included only the typed subset. This cohort had only TCR beta chains sequenced, and the lack of alpha or paired-chain data limited which features could be detected. A further reported finding was that TCR beta sequences accurately predicted the HLA-A and HLA-B alleles for most subjects in the first cohort. Linkage disequilibrium might explain the correlated functional status among segregating V segments, but an unknown experimental factor could not be excluded.

This clone was seen once. Its antigen is unknown. No base qualities exist here, and no much larger clone lies one base off it. The cohort consisted of fewer than 700 healthy bone marrow donors. At the time of sampling, every cohort member was nominally healthy, though immune exposures that went unrecorded were likely present. The donor tested CMV seronegative and was one of the 352 seronegative cohort members. A peripheral blood sample was provided by each donor, and peripheral blood mononuclear cells were used for TCR beta sequencing. The Qiagen DNeasy Blood Extraction Kit was used to extract genomic DNA from the blood cell samples. Sequenced sample: PBMCs. This TCR was recovered from a young man in good health and CMV-seronegative.

CDR3 loop: CASRGGFAYEQYF. The bases read TGTGCCAGTAGAGGGGGCTTCGCCTACGAGCAGTACTTC. The V and J genes are TRBV19 and TRBJ2-7, with 7 bases in between that match TRBD1. The CDR1 and CDR2 encoded by the germline V gene (reference sequence) are LNHDA and SQIVND. Here V drops 6 bases and J drops 2 bases, and the junction holds 4 bases not matched to any gene. The CDR3 sequence holds 13 residues, the cysteine and phenylalanine included. Solely the CDR3 DNA is kept, with 39 bases framed from the first base. The full variable domain, with segments outside the CDR3 supplied by the reference TRBV19 and TRBJ2-7 proteins, appears as DGGITQSPKYLFRKEGQNVTLSCEQNLNHDAMYWYRQDPGQGLRLIYYSQIVNDFQKGDIAEGYSVSREKKESFPLTVTSAQKNPTAFYLCASRGGFAYEQYFGPGTRLTVT.